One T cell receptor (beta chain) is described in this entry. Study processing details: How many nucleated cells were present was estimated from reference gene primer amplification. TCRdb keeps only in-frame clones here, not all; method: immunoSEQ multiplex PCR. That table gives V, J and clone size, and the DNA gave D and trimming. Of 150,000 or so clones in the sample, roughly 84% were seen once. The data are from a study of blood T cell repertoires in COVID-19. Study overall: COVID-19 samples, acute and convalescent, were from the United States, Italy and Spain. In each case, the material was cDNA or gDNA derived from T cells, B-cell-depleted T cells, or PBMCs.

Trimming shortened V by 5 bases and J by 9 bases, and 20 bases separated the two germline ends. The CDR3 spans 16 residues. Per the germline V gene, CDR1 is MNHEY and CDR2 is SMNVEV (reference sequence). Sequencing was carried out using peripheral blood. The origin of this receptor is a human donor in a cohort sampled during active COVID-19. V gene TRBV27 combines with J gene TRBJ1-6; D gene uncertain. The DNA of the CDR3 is TGTGCCAGCAGTGGAAAGCGTCCCCGCAGCCCTTCACCCCTCCACTTT. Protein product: CASSGKRPRSPSPLHF.